Each of the 25 T cell receptor beta chains below was sequenced from the same sample in a study of untreated major depressive disorder. The table came from immunoSEQ multiplex PCR; TCRdb's copy has only in-frame clones and leaves some out. The sample has some 21,000 clones; more than 70% are singletons. Sequences were obtained from CD4+ T cells from PBMCs. These receptors all stem from a woman in her 30s in good health.

This chain links TRBV19 with TRBJ2-7, with TRBD2 matching over 11 bases. Germline V gene data show CDR1 as LNHDA and CDR2 as SQIVND (reference sequence). The CDR3 is 16 residues long. V shed 3 bases, J shed 4 bases, and the junction held 8 bases outside the gene matches. CDR3 region: CASSIRASGGQYEQYF. In DNA, the CDR3 is TGTGCCAGTAGTATCAGGGCTAGCGGGGGGCAATACGAGCAGTACTTC.

This chain uses TRBV6-5 with TRBJ1-6; unclear D gene. Trimming cost V 3 bases and J 9 bases, with 18 bases left between them. The CDR3 extends over 16 amino acids. The germline V gene encodes CDR1 MNHEY and CDR2 SVGAGI. CDR3 coding DNA: TGTGCCAGCAGTTATTCCCCTCCTTCTTTGGGTTCACCCCTCCACTTT. The encoded protein is CASSYSPPSLGSPLHF.

V usage is TRBV20-1 and J usage is TRBJ2-7; D gene uncertain. Trimming shortened V by 5 bases and J by 3 bases, and 8 bases separated the two germline ends. Per germline, CDR1 DFQATT and CDR2 SNEGSKA (reference sequence). The CDR3 contains 11 residues. CDR3 residues: CSALWDYEQYF. DNA of the CDR3: TGCAGTGCTCTTTGGGACTACGAGCAGTACTTC.

This chain joins TRBV10-1 and TRBJ2-2, with D maybe TRBD1 (7 bases). Germline assignment: CDR1 WNHNN and CDR2 SYGVQD (reference sequence). V lost 8 bases and J 3 bases, leaving 19 bases between the germline ends. CDR3 length: 16 amino acids. CDR3 in DNA: TGCGCCAGCCGACAGGGCGGGATTGCGGACACCGGGGAGCTGTTTTTT. Amino acid sequence: CASRQGGIADTGELFF.

This clone is a singleton in its sample. This chain links TRBV9 with TRBJ2-5, with D tentatively TRBD2 (6 bases). There are 15 residues in the CDR3. V lost 4 bases to trimming and J lost 4 bases, with 17 bases between them. The V gene's germline CDR1 is SGDLS and CDR2 YYNGEE. This CDR3 is CASSSSGRGSETQYF. The CDR3 DNA is TGTGCCAGCAGCTCCTCCGGACGGGGGTCAGAGACCCAGTACTTC.

The CDR3 sequence: CASSVNPPGGYGNTIYF. In DNA form, the CDR3 reads TGTGCCAGCAGCGTAAACCCGCCGGGCGGGTATGGAAACACCATATATTTT. V usage is TRBV9 and J usage is TRBJ1-3; D ambiguous. This CDR3 contains 17 residues. The V end lost 1 base, the J end lost 3 bases, and 17 bases lay between the germline ends. Per the germline V gene, CDR1 is SGDLS and CDR2 is YYNGEE. The whole variable domain, filled in from reference TRBV9 and TRBJ1-3, reads DSGVTQTPKHLITATGQRVTLRCSPRSGDLSVYWYQQSLDQGLQFLIQYYNGEERAKGNILERFSAQQFPDLHSELNLSSLELGDSALYFCASSVNPPGGYGNTIYFGEGSWLTVV.

CDR3 sequence reads: CASGLVRALAKNIQYF. CDR3 nucleotides: TGTGCTAGTGGTTTGGTACGTGCCCTAGCCAAAAACATTCAGTACTTC. The V call is TRBV12-5, the J call TRBJ2-4; D uncertain. This CDR3 contains 16 residues. Germline values: CDR1 LGHNT, CDR2 FRNRAP. Trimming cost V 0 bases and J 0 bases, with 9 bases left between them.

Points on this clone: The same CDR3 arises from other DNA sequences in this sample as well. The gene calls are TRBV18 and TRBJ1-2, with 8 bases matching TRBD1. V was clipped by 3 bases and J by 3 bases; unmatched bases: 3. This CDR3 is 14 amino acids long. Germline V gene data show CDR1 as KGHSH and CDR2 as LQKENI. CDR3 DNA: TGTGCCAGCTCACCCGGGACAGGCGACTATGGCTACACCTTC. Amino acids: CASSPGTGDYGYTF. The full variable domain, rest sourced from reference TRBV18 and TRBJ1-2, is NAGVMQNPRHLVRRRGQEARLRCSPMKGHSHVYWYRQLPEEGLKFMVYLQKENIIDESGMPKERFSAEFPKEGPSILRIQQVVRGDSAAYFCASSPGTGDYGYTFGSGTRLTVV.

The rearrangement links TRBV5-1 to TRBJ2-3; 11 nucleotides line up with TRBD1. Germline V gene data show CDR1 as SGHRS and CDR2 as YFSETQ. The ends lost 5 bases at V and 4 bases at J; junction bases unmatched: 9. This CDR3 region has 16 residues. CDR3 nucleotide sequence: TGCGCCAGCAGTCGACGTCCGGGACAGGGGGCAGATACGCAGTATTTT. Protein sequence: CASSRRPGQGADTQYF.

The chain employs TRBV7-9 and TRBJ1-4; maybe TRBD1 (6 bases). V lost 5 bases and J 1 base, leaving 11 bases between the germline ends. There are 15 residues in the CDR3. Germline V gene data show CDR1 as SEHNR and CDR2 as FQNEAQ (reference sequence). CDR3 sequence (DNA): TGTGCCAGCAGCCTCGGACAGAAAACTAATGAAAAACTGTTTTTT. It codes for CASSLGQKTNEKLFF. The full variable domain, its missing parts supplied by reference TRBV7-9 and TRBJ1-4, is DTGVSQNPRHKITKRGQNVTFRCDPISEHNRLYWYRQTLGQGPEFLTYFQNEAQLEKSRLLSDRFSAERPKGSFSTLEIQRTEQGDSAMYLCASSLGQKTNEKLFFGSGTQLSVL.

V and J are TRBV29-1 and TRBJ2-7; TRBD2 agrees at 8 bases. This CDR3 is 14 amino acids long. Trimming took 6 bases from V and 2 from J; bases not matched to a gene: 9. Per germline, CDR1 SQVTM and CDR2 ANQGSEA. CDR3 in DNA: TGCAGCGTGTCGGAGCGGGGGCCGACCTACGAGCAGTACTTC. This gives the protein CSVSERGPTYEQYF.

The rearrangement joins TRBV7-2 to TRBJ1-2; D might be TRBD1 (5 bases). The V gene lost 3 bases and the J gene lost 0 bases, with 8 bases spanning the gap. The CDR3 spans 14 residues. Germline CDR1 and CDR2: SGHTA and FQGNSA. CDR3 coding DNA: TGTGCCAGCAGCTTCCCGGGGGCTAACTATGGCTACACCTTC. Protein product: CASSFPGANYGYTF. Full variable domain (outside the CDR3, taken from reference TRBV7-2 and TRBJ1-2): GAGVSQSPSNKVTEKGKDVELRCDPISGHTALYWYRQSLGQGLEFLIYFQGNSAPDKSGLPSDRFSAERTGGSVSTLTIQRTQQEDSAVYLCASSFPGANYGYTFGSGTRLTVV.

The chain carries TRBV6-1 and TRBJ2-3; D gene ambiguous. Germline V gene data show CDR1 as MNHNS and CDR2 as SASEGT. V was clipped by 3 bases and J by 0 bases, with 13 bases between them. CDR3 length: 16 residues. For the CDR3, the DNA is TGTGCCAGCAGTGACCCTGCAGGACCAAGCACAGATACGCAGTATTTT. Protein sequence: CASSDPAGPSTDTQYF.

The chain employs TRBV6-6 and TRBJ2-5, with D maybe TRBD1 (6 bases). The CDR3 runs 14 residues. The germline CDR1 and CDR2 sequences are MNHNY and SVGAGI (reference sequence). Trimming pared 4 bases from V and 2 bases from J, leaving 11 bases between. CDR3 nucleotide sequence: TGTGCCAGCAGTTCGGGACAAACTCAAGAGACCCAGTACTTC. Translating it yields CASSSGQTQETQYF.

The chain recombines TRBV30 with TRBJ1-2; maybe TRBD1 (6 bases). The CDR3 runs to 15 residues. Between the trimmed V and J ends, which lost 5 bases and 4 bases, there was a span of 20 bases. Germline V gene sequence: CDR1 GTSNPN, CDR2 SVGIG (reference sequence). The CDR3 region is CAWWDTDSKGYGYTF. CDR3 in DNA: TGTGCCTGGTGGGACACAGATTCTAAGGGCTATGGCTACACCTTC.

This chain uses TRBV29-1 with TRBJ2-1, with 7 bases that match TRBD2. J was trimmed by 5 bases and V by 7 bases; bases with no gene match: 2. The germline V gene encodes CDR1 SQVTM and CDR2 ANQGSEA. CDR3 size: 11 residues. The CDR3 spells CSAGRDNEQFF. As DNA, the CDR3 is TGCAGCGCAGGGAGGGACAATGAGCAGTTCTTC.

In its sample, this clone was seen a few times. This chain joins TRBV11-2 and TRBJ2-7; possibly TRBD2 for D (6 bases). Germline V lookup: CDR1 SGHAT, CDR2 FQNNGV. This CDR3 comprises 15 residues. With 2 bases removed from V and 6 bases from J, the gap between germline ends came to 17 bases. The CDR3 nucleotides read TGTGCCAGCAGCTTAACGGGAGAAGGGTTCTCCGAGCAGTACTTC. This sequence encodes CASSLTGEGFSEQYF.

The chain combines TRBV7-2 with TRBJ2-1; D remains ambiguous. The V and J ends lost 2 bases and 5 bases respectively, with 7 bases between them. Germline V CDR1 and CDR2: SGHTA, FQGNSA. The length of the CDR3 is 13 residues. The chain's CDR3 is CASSLLRDNEQFF. The CDR3 DNA sequence: TGTGCCAGCAGCTTACTCCGGGACAATGAGCAGTTCTTC. Filled out from reference TRBV7-2 and TRBJ2-1, the complete variable domain reads GAGVSQSPSNKVTEKGKDVELRCDPISGHTALYWYRQSLGQGLEFLIYFQGNSAPDKSGLPSDRFSAERTGGSVSTLTIQRTQQEDSAVYLCASSLLRDNEQFFGPGTRLTVL.

The chain joins TRBV21-1 to TRBJ1-2; TRBD1 reflects the table's D call only, with no check against the DNA. TRBV21-1 is annotated as a pseudogene. This CDR3 region has 13 residues. CDR3 amino acids: CASSKDRWGDYTF. The CDR3 region has the DNA TGTGCCAGCAGCAAAGATCGGTGGGGCGACTACACCTTC.

The table lists this clone with a count of one. The chain recombines TRBV11-2 with TRBJ1-2; 11 nucleotides align to TRBD1. CDR1 is SGHAT, CDR2 FQNNGV, per germline. V lost 4 bases to trimming and J lost 6 bases; unmatched junction nucleotides: 1. The CDR3 is 13 residues long. This chain's CDR3 is CASSSDRGHGYTF. In nucleotides, the CDR3 is TGTGCCAGCAGCTCGGACAGGGGGCATGGCTACACCTTC.

The chain combines TRBV5-1 with TRBJ1-6; perhaps TRBD1 as D (6 bases). The CDR3 spans 14 residues. Germline CDR1 and CDR2: SGHRS and YFSETQ. V was trimmed by 4 bases and J by 5 bases, leaving 10 bases between them. CDR3 DNA: TGCGCCAGCAGCCGCGGGACAAATAATTCACCCCTCCACTTT. It encodes CASSRGTNNSPLHF.

The rearrangement links TRBV27 to TRBJ2-2; D uncertain. Trimming left V 4 bases short and J 7 bases short, with 7 bases between. Germline V gene sequence: CDR1 MNHEY, CDR2 SMNVEV (reference sequence). This CDR3 contains 12 residues. The chain's CDR3 is CASSYPSGELFF. CDR3 nucleotide sequence: TGTGCCAGCAGTTACCCAAGCGGGGAGCTGTTTTTT.

V usage is TRBV7-2 and J usage is TRBJ2-7; 7 bases map to TRBD1. The trim removed 1 base at V and 0 bases at J, leaving 9 bases unmatched. The CDR3 has 17 amino acids. In germline, CDR1 is SGHTA, CDR2 FQGNSA. This CDR3 is CASSLEGWGQLSYEQYF. DNA for the CDR3: TGTGCCAGCAGCTTAGAGGGATGGGGACAGCTCTCCTACGAGCAGTACTTC.

This clone was found once. The genes are TRBV6-6 and TRBJ1-4; D unclear. CDR3 length: 15 residues. Germline loops: CDR1 MNHNY, CDR2 SVGAGI (reference sequence). V was pared by 5 bases and J by 4 bases, with 14 bases between. CDR3 amino acids: CASSAPVEGNEKLFF. The CDR3 DNA sequence: TGTGCCAGCAGTGCCCCCGTTGAGGGTAATGAAAAACTGTTTTTT.

The rearrangement joins TRBV5-1 to TRBJ2-3; D not resolved. Germline lookup yields CDR1 SGHRS and CDR2 YFSETQ. Trimming took 1 base from V and 3 from J, leaving 9 bases between them. The CDR3 covers 14 residues. CDR3 residues: CASSLRSGTDTQYF. The CDR3 coding sequence is TGCGCCAGCAGCTTGCGAAGTGGGACAGATACGCAGTATTTT.